The rows below give T cell receptor beta chains drawn from one sample of a study of cytomegalovirus exposure and HLA in healthy donors. Repertoires were generated with immunoSEQ multiplex PCR, while TCRdb's copy carries only in-frame clones and drops some. The repertoire table contains 25,000 to 40,000 clones. The sample was PBMCs. The source is a woman in her forties in good health and CMV-seropositive. Each CDR3 is given with its conserved first and last residue. The D gene is left open where the match is weak.

D gene,J gene,V gene,CDR3 protein,CDR3 DNA
.,TRBJ1-2,TRBV6-5,CASSYIGDYGYTF,TGTGCCAGCAGTTACATAGGGGACTATGGCTACACCTTC
TRBD2,TRBJ2-5,TRBV10-3,CAISEDPSGRKTQYF,TGTGCCATCAGTGAGGACCCTAGCGGGAGGAAGACCCAGTACTTC
TRBD1,TRBJ2-1,TRBV30,CAWSGTGGRGPSDNEQFF,TGTGCCTGGAGTGGGACAGGGGGAAGGGGTCCGTCGGACAATGAGCAGTTCTTC
TRBD2,TRBJ2-1,TRBV7-8,CASSLRGSGRPLAYNEQFF,TGTGCCAGCAGCCTTAGGGGTAGCGGGAGGCCCTTGGCTTACAATGAGCAGTTCTTC
TRBD1,TRBJ2-7,TRBV14,CASSRRRTGGGEQYF,TGTGCCAGCAGCCGGAGACGGACAGGGGGCGGCGAGCAGTACTTC
.,TRBJ2-7,TRBV28,CASRPRGAYEQYF,TGTGCCAGCCGGCCCAGGGGTGCTTACGAGCAGTACTTC
.,TRBJ2-1,TRBV9,CASNWGGSDNEQFF,TGTGCCAGCAATTGGGGCGGCTCCGACAATGAGCAGTTCTTC
TRBD1,TRBJ2-7,TRBV5-1,CASSPGQGSYEQYF,TGCGCCAGCAGCCCGGGACAGGGGAGCTACGAGCAGTACTTC
.,TRBJ2-1,TRBV7-7,CASSSKRRGNEQFF,TGTGCCAGCAGCTCAAAGCGGAGAGGGAATGAGCAGTTCTTC
TRBD1,TRBJ2-7,TRBV29-1,CSAAGHDRGGSEQYF,TGCAGCGCCGCCGGCCACGACAGGGGAGGTAGCGAGCAGTACTTC
.,TRBJ1-4,TRBV5-4,CASSPYGTFGKLFF,TGTGCCAGCAGCCCCTATGGGACATTTGGAAAACTGTTTTTT
.,TRBJ2-2,TRBV19,CASTRNTGELFF,TGTGCCAGTACCAGGAACACCGGGGAGCTGTTTTTT
.,TRBJ1-1,TRBV6-5,CASSPRGGWNTEAFF,TGTGCCAGCAGTCCCCGCGGGGGATGGAACACTGAAGCTTTCTTT
.,TRBJ2-5,TRBV4-3,CASSQGGFGEKAQETQYF,TGCGCCAGCAGCCAAGGGGGTTTCGGGGAGAAGGCCCAAGAGACCCAGTACTTC
TRBD1,TRBJ1-2,TRBV15,CATSRDATGEGYGYTF,TGTGCCACCAGCAGAGACGCGACAGGGGAGGGCTATGGCTACACCTTC
TRBD2,TRBJ2-3,TRBV7-2,CASSFGGRMDTQYF,TGTGCCAGCAGCTTTGGCGGGAGGATGGATACGCAGTATTTT
TRBD1,TRBJ2-2,TRBV27,CASSLRTTGWKTGELFF,TGTGCCAGCAGTTTAAGAACGACAGGGTGGAAAACCGGGGAGCTGTTTTTT
TRBD2,TRBJ2-2,TRBV7-9,CASSLAGGPNTGELFF,TGTGCCAGCAGCCTCGCGGGAGGGCCGAACACCGGGGAGCTGTTTTTT
TRBD2,TRBJ2-7,TRBV28,CASSLGGLAGREQYF,TGTGCCAGCAGTTTAGGGGGACTAGCGGGTCGCGAGCAGTACTTC
.,TRBJ1-5,TRBV6-1,CASSVQNYSNQPQHF,TGTGCCAGCAGTGTCCAGAATTATAGCAATCAGCCCCAGCATTTT
TRBD1,TRBJ1-5,TRBV6-1,CASTERGGQPQHF,TGTGCCAGCACCGAGAGAGGGGGCCAGCCCCAGCATTTT
.,TRBJ2-3,TRBV28,CASSPGASGTDTQYF,TGTGCCAGCAGTCCCGGGGCTAGCGGCACAGATACGCAGTATTTT
TRBD2,TRBJ2-5,TRBV30,CAWSVLAETQYF,TGTGCCTGGAGTGTACTAGCGGAGACCCAGTACTTC
TRBD1,TRBJ1-2,TRBV6-6,CASTRGSVGDGYTF,TGTGCCAGCACCAGGGGGAGCGTAGGGGATGGCTACACCTTC
.,TRBJ2-5,TRBV2,CASERRAQTQYF,TGTGCCAGCGAGCGGAGGGCCCAGACCCAGTACTTC
.,TRBJ1-1,TRBV6-1,CASEPRRGDTEAFF,TGTGCCAGCGAACCGAGACGGGGGGACACTGAAGCTTTCTTT
.,TRBJ2-1,TRBV5-6,CASSLGDNEQFF,TGTGCCAGCAGCTTGGGAGATAATGAGCAGTTCTTC